This T cell receptor (beta chain) was sequenced in a study of T cells in Graves' hyperthyroidism and ophthalmopathy. General study points: Separating ophthalmopathy from stable hyperthyroidism was achieved by a 13 V-J model. Before onset, ophthalmopathy was predicted by the model a median around 6 months earlier.

RNA transcripts gave rise to amplified TCR beta CDR3 regions. A first-round RT-PCR of the TCR CDR3 used the HTBI primer set. TCRdb re-called the multiplex PCR reads through MiXCR, storing one row per CDR3 protein. The sample lists fewer than 800,000 distinct CDR3 sequences; roughly 15% were seen once. The V end was cut by 6 bases, the J end by 3 bases, with 12 bases between. CDR3 length: 12 amino acids. Germline CDR1 is DFQATT and CDR2 is SNEGSKA (reference sequence). The diagnoses drew upon clinical symptoms, serum thyroxine and TRAb, thyroid ultrasound and orbital computed tomography. This sample holds PBMCs from 9.5 to 10 ml fresh peripheral blood. In its sample, this clonotype was seen many times. What it recognizes is unknown.

The sequenced sample was blood. This clonotype was obtained from a man between 18 and 35 years old with Graves' hyperthyroidism. V is TRBV20-1 and J is TRBJ2-7, with D perhaps TRBD2 (5 bases). The CDR3 sequence: CSASRRNYEQYF. In DNA form, the CDR3 reads TGCAGTGCCAGCAGGAGGAACTACGAGCAGTACTTC.